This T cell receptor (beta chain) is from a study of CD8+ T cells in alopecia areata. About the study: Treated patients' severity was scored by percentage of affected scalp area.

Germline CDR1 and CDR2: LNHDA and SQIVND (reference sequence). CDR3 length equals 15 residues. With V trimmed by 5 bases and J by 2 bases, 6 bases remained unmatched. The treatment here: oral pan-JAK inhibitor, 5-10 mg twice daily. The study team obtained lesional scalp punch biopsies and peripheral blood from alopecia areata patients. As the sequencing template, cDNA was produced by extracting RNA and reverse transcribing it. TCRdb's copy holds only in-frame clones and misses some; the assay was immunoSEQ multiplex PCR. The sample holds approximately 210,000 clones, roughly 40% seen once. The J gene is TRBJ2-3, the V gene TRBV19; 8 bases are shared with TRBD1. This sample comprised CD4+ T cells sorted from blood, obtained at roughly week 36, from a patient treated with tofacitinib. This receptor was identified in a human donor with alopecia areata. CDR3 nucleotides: TGTGCCAGTAGTCTACAGGGGGTTGACACAGATACGCAGTATTTT. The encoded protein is CASSLQGVDTDTQYF. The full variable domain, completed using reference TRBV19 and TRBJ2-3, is DGGITQSPKYLFRKEGQNVTLSCEQNLNHDAMYWYRQDPGQGLRLIYYSQIVNDFQKGDIAEGYSVSREKKESFPLTVTSAQKNPTAFYLCASSLQGVDTDTQYFGPGTRLTVL.